This section outlines one T cell receptor beta chain sequence together with its context. No cognate antigen has been identified for it. Qualities for individual bases were not recorded, and no much larger clone is one base off. Bulk unsorted tissue served as the source for RNA extraction, and RNA quality was assessed using a NanoDrop ND-1000 and an Agilent 2100. Normal lung samples were distant non-tumor tissue taken more than 3 cm from the tumor edge. All donors had newly diagnosed lung cancer, had not received prior chemotherapy, and were admitted for thoracic surgery in China between August and November 2014. Patients with previous radiotherapy or chemotherapy, or with another concurrent cancer, were excluded from the study. Surgical tissue pieces of about 1-2.2 cm3 were preserved in RNAlater solution and were kept at -80 degrees C until use. The data stem from a study of tumor and adjacent non-tumor tissue in lung cancer (dated by TCRdb to 2016 to 2019). Regarding the study in general: By cancer type, the cohort comprised some 13 adenocarcinoma patients, 2 squamous cell carcinoma patients and 1 small cell lung cancer patient. Using bulk TCRbeta repertoires from roughly 14 lung cancer patients, the study set lung tumor tissue side by side with matched distant non-tumor lung tissue. For each patient, one tumor sample and one normal lung sample were taken, giving thirty paired specimens that underwent TCRbeta CDR3 sequencing. Sequencing produced 130 million or so productive TCRbeta reads in total, an average of approximately 4.1 million reads per sample. Among the approximately 15 patients, ages ranged from roughly 31 to 85 years, roughly ten were men and 5 were women, and disease was TNM stage I to III.

The CDR3 contains 15 residues, cysteine and phenylalanine counted. The retained sequence is limited to the CDR3, 45 bases, with the frame set at the first base. As encoded in the germline V gene, CDR1 is MNHEY while CDR2 is SVGAGI. Ends trimmed: V by 11 bases, J by 7 bases; bases unmatched to a gene: 14. Overall study outcomes, separate from this receptor: Only about 15 patients were in the cohort, and the authors stated that larger samples and more detailed clinical data are needed. Peripheral blood was not sequenced, so blood TCRbeta repertoires in these lung cancer patients were not examined. The top 100 clones made up a significantly larger cumulative share of the repertoire in normal lung than in tumor tissue. The methods do not name the sequencing platform or mention unique molecular identifiers. TCR diversity (inverse Simpson) was significantly higher in tumor than in normal lung tissue (roughly 430 vs 170, P = 0.0075, Mann-Whitney U test). TCR diversity was significantly higher in younger patients, and higher tumor TCR diversity was associated with shorter overall and disease-free survival.

Receptor amplification or capture employed multiplex PCR. Reads for this sample came from an Illumina HiSeq 2500. TCRbeta libraries were constructed through three rounds of nested PCR with primers (Table S4) according to protocols adapted from ARM-PCR. PCR products of 200-500 bp were gel-excised and purified with the QIAquick gel extraction kit before sequencing. Under the source paper's analysis protocol: Trimmomatic was used to clean the reads, FLASH merged the cleaned reads into complete CDR3 sequences, and MiTCR assigned the sequences to V(D)J germline segments. VDJtools was used to compute clonal diversity as the inverse Simpson's index. In-frame sequences lacking a premature stop codon were counted as productive reads. In-frame beta chains were kept once TCRdb had trimmed the public reads at Q25 with fastp and called clones with MiXCR. Merged by CDR3 protein, the rows form single entries marked with the most common genes and DNA. The V and J calls reflect TCRdb's pipeline rather than the authors' work. This sample gives about 110,000 distinct CDR3 sequences in total; 62% of them show up just once. Of the sample, over 15% falls within the top ten clones.

The chain couples TRBV6-5 to TRBJ2-1; 10 central nucleotides agree with TRBD2. The receptor comes from a man between 60 and 70 years old with non-small cell lung cancer. What was sequenced was distant non-tumor lung tissue. The bases are TGTGCCGACACCCCAGCGGGAGGGCTAAGGAATGAGCAGTTCTTC. It encodes CADTPAGGLRNEQFF.